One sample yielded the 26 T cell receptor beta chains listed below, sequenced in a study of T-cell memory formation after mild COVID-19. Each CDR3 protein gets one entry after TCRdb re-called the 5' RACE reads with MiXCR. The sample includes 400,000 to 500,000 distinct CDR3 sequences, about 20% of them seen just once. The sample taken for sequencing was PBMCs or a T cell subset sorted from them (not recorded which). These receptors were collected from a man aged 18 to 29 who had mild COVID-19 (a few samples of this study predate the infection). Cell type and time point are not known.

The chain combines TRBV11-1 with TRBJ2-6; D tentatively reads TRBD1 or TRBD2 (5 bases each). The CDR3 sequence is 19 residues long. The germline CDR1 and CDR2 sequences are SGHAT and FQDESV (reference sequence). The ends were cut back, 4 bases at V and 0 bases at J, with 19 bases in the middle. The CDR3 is CASSSAGALLLSGANVLTF. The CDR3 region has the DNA TGTGCCAGCAGCTCCGCCGGGGCCCTTCTCCTCTCTGGGGCCAACGTCCTGACTTTC.

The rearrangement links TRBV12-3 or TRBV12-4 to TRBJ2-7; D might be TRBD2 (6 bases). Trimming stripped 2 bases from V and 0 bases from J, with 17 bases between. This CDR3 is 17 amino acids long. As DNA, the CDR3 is TGTGCCAGCAGTTTAAACCGTGGCCGGGGGAGCTCCTACGAGCAGTACTTC. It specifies CASSLNRGRGSSYEQYF.

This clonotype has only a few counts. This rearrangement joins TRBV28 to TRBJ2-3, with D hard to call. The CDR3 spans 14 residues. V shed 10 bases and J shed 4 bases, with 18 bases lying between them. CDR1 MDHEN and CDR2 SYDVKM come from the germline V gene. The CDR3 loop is CATHRTLDPDTQYF. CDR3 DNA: TGTGCCACCCATCGAACCCTGGACCCAGATACGCAGTATTTT.

The CDR3 DNA reads TGTGCCAGCTCACCGGACAGGGGGTACTACGAGCAGTACGTC. Translated: CASSPDRGYYEQYV. The V call is TRBV18, the J call TRBJ2-7; 10 bases fit TRBD1. Germline assignment: CDR1 KGHSH and CDR2 LQKENI. The CDR3 sequence is 14 residues long. The J segment lost 3 bases and the V segment lost 3 bases, leaving 2 bases of the junction unmatched.

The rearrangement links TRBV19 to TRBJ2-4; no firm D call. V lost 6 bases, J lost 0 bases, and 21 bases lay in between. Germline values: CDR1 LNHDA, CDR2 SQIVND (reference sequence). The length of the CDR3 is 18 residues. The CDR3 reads CASRMGWTSPRAKNIQYF. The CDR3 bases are TGTGCCAGTAGAATGGGTTGGACGAGCCCACGAGCCAAAAACATTCAGTACTTC.

The CDR3 sequence: CSARGLSGNTIYF. The DNA for the CDR3 is TGCAGTGCCCGGGGACTGTCTGGAAACACCATATATTTT. V and J are TRBV20-1 and TRBJ1-3, with TRBD1 as a possible D gene (5 bases). Germline V gene lookup returns CDR1 DFQATT and CDR2 SNEGSKA (reference sequence). This CDR3 is 13 amino acids long. Trimming cost V 6 bases and J 1 base, with 10 bases left between them.

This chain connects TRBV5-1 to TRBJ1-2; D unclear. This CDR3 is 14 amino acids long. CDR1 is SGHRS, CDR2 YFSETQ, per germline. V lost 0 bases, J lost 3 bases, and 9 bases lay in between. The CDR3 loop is CASSLGSGYYGYTF. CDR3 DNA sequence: TGCGCCAGCAGCTTGGGGTCGGGGTACTATGGCTACACCTTC.

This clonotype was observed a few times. The CDR3 DNA reads as TGTGCCAGCAGCTTAATGTACAATGAGCAGTTCTTC. Residues: CASSLMYNEQFF. The chain joins TRBV7-2 to TRBJ2-1; D call uncertain. The germline CDR1 and CDR2 sequences are SGHTA and FQGNSA. The CDR3 has 12 amino acids. V dropped 2 bases and J dropped 4 bases, with 3 bases sitting between them. Full variable domain (missing parts from reference TRBV7-2 and TRBJ2-1): GAGVSQSPSNKVTEKGKDVELRCDPISGHTALYWYRQSLGQGLEFLIYFQGNSAPDKSGLPSDRFSAERTGGSVSTLTIQRTQQEDSAVYLCASSLMYNEQFFGPGTRLTVL.

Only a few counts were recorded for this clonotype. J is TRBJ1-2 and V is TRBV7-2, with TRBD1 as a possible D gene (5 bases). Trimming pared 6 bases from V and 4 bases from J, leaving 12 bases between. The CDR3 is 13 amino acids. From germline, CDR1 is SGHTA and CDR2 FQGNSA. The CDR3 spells CASSPDIPYGYTF. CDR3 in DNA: TGTGCCAGCAGTCCGGACATACCCTATGGCTACACCTTC. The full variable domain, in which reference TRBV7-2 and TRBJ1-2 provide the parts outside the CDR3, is GAGVSQSPSNKVTEKGKDVELRCDPISGHTALYWYRQSLGQGLEFLIYFQGNSAPDKSGLPSDRFSAERTGGSVSTLTIQRTQQEDSAVYLCASSPDIPYGYTFGSGTRLTVV.

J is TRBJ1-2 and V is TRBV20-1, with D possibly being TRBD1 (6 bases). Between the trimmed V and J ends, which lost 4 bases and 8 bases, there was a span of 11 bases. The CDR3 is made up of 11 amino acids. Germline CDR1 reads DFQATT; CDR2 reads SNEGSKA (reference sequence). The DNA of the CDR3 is TGCAGTGCTACAGGGGTGGGAGGCTACACCTTC. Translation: CSATGVGGYTF.

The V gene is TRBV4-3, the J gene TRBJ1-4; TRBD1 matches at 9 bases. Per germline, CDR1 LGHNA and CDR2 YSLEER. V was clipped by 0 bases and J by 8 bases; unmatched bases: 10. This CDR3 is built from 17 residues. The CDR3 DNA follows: TGCGCCAGCAGCCAAGATTATAACGGACAGGGGCGAGAAAAACTGTTTTTT. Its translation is CASSQDYNGQGREKLFF.

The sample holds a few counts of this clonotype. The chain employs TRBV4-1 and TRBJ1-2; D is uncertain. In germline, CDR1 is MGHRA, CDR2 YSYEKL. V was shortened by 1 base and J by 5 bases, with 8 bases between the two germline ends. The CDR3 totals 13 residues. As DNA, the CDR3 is TGCGCCAGCAGCCAAGTAGACGGTTATGGCTACACCTTC. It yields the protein CASSQVDGYGYTF.

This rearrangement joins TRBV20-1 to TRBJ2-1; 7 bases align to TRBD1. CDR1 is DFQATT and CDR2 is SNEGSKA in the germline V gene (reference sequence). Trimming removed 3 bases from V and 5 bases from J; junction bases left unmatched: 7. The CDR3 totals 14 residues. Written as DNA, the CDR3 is TGCAGTGCTAGGTCGGGACAGAGAAACAATGAGCAGTTCTTC. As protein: CSARSGQRNNEQFF.

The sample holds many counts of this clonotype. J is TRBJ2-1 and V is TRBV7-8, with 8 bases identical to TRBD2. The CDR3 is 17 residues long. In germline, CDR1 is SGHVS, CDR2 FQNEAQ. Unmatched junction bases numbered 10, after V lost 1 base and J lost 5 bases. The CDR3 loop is CASSLGWSGGLNNEQFF. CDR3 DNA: TGTGCCAGCAGCTTAGGGTGGAGCGGGGGACTCAACAATGAGCAGTTCTTC.

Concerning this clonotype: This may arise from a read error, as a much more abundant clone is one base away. CDR3 in amino acids: CASRYGYGNTEAFF. The CDR3 nucleotides read TGTGCCAGCAGATACGGGTACGGGAACACTGAAGCTTTCTTT. V and J are TRBV12-3 or TRBV12-4 and TRBJ1-1, with D unresolved. The CDR3 has 14 residues. V was clipped by 6 bases and J by 1 base, with 12 bases between them.

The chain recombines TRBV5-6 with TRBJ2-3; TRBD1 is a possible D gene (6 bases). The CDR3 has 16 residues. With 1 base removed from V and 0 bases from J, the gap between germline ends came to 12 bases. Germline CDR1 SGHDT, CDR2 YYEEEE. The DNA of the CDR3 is TGTGCCAGCAGCTTGTCCCTCAGGGGAAGCACAGATACGCAGTATTTT. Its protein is CASSLSLRGSTDTQYF. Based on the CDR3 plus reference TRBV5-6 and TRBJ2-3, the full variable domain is DAGVTQSPTHLIKTRGQQVTLRCSPKSGHDTVSWYQQALGQGPQFIFQYYEEEERQRGNFPDRFSGHQFPNYSSELNVNALLLGDSALYLCASSLSLRGSTDTQYFGPGTRLTVL.

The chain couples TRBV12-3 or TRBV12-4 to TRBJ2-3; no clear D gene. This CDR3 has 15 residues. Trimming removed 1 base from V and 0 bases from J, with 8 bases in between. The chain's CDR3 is CASSLGQSSTDTQYF. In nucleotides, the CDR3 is TGTGCCAGCAGTTTAGGGCAGTCTAGCACAGATACGCAGTATTTT.

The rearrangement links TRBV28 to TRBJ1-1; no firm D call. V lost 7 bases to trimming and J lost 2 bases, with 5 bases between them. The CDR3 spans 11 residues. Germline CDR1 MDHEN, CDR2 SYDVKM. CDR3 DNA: TGTGCCAGCAACTTTAACACTGAAGCTTTCTTT. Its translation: CASNFNTEAFF.

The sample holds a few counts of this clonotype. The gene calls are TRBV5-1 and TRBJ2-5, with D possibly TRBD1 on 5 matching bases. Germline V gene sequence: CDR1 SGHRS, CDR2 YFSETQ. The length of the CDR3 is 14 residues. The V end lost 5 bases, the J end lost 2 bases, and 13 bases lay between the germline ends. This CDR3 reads CASRFAQGQETQYF. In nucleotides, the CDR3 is TGCGCCAGCAGATTTGCTCAGGGACAAGAGACCCAGTACTTC.

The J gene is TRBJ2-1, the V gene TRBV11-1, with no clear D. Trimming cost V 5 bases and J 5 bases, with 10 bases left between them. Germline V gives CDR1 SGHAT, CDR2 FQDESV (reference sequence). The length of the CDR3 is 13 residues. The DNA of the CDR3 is TGTGCCAGCAGCCGACTCCGGGACAATGAGCAGTTCTTC. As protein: CASSRLRDNEQFF.

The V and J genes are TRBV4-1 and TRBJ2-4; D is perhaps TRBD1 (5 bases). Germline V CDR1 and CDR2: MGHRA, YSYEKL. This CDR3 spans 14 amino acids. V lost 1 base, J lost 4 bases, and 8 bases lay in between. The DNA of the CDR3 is TGCGCCAGCAGCCAAGTGACAGAAAAAAACATTCAGTACTTC. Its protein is CASSQVTEKNIQYF.

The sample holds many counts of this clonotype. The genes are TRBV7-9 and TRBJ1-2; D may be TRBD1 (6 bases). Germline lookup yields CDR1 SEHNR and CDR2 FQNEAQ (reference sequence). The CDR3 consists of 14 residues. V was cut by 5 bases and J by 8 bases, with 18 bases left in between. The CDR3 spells CASSPTSGAQGYTF. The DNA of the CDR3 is TGTGCCAGCAGCCCGACTTCAGGGGCACAAGGCTACACCTTC.

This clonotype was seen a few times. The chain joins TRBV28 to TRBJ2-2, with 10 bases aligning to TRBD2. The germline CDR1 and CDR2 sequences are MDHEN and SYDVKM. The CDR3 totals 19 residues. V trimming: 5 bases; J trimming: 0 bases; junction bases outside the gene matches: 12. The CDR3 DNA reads TGTGCCAGCAGTCCACCGGGACTAGCGTTACTCGCGAACACCGGGGAGCTGTTTTTT. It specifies CASSPPGLALLANTGELFF.

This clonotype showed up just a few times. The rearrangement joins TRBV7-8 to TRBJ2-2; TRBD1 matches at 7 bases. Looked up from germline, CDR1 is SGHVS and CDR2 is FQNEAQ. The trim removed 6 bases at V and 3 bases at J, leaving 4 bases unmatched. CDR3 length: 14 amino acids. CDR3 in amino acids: CASSGTVYTGELFF. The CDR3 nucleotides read TGTGCCAGCAGTGGGACAGTATACACCGGGGAGCTGTTTTTT.

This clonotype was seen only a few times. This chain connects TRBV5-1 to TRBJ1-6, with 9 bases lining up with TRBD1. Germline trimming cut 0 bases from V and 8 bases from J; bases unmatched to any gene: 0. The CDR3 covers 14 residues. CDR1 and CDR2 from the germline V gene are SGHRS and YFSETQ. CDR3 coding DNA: TGCGCCAGCAGCTTGGGGACAGGGGATTCACCCCTCCACTTT. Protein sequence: CASSLGTGDSPLHF. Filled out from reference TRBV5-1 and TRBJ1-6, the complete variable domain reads KAGVTQTPRYLIKTRGQQVTLSCSPISGHRSVSWYQQTPGQGLQFLFEYFSETQRNKGNFPGRFSGRQFSNSRSEMNVSTLELGDSALYLCASSLGTGDSPLHFGNGTRLTVT.

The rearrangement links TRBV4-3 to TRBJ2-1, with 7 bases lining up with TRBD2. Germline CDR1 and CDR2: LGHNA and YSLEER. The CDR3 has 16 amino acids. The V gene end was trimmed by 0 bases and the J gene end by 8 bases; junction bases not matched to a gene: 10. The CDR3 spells CASSQDLASGSHEQFF. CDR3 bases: TGCGCCAGCAGCCAAGATTTGGCTAGCGGCTCCCATGAGCAGTTCTTC.